Given below is one TCR beta chain in context. What it binds is not known. The CDR3 end falls 3 residues outside the read, so it is completed with the germline J gene. Method: immunoSEQ multiplex PCR; TCRdb's copy keeps in-frame clones and lacks some. The sample yields 23,000 or so clones, of which the top ten take up approximately 6%. J lost 0 bases, V lost 5 bases, and 3 bases had no gene match. The CDR3 runs to 13 residues. In germline, CDR1 is DFQATT, CDR2 SNEGSKA (reference sequence). The data are from a study of T cells in women clearing cervical HPV infection. Overall study context: Controls were women whose single incident HPV16 infection cleared within 12 months without precancer or cancer.

Broader study findings: Repertoire richness, not evenness, was significantly elevated in CIN3+ cases versus controls. T-cell numbers per sample were unknown and may explain richness differences.

This clonotype was obtained from a woman aged 18 to 69 with a cervical HPV16 infection that either progressed to CIN3+ or cleared (not recorded which). Sequencing was performed on blood buffy coat. The genes are TRBV20-1 and TRBJ1-1, with TRBD1 matching 7 bases. The chain's CDR3 is CSAPTGMNTEAFF. The DNA read from the CDR3 is TGCAGTGCTCCGACAGGGATGAACACTGAA.